Listed here is a single T cell receptor beta chain. The antigen remains unidentified. Measured with immunoSEQ multiplex PCR; TCRdb has only the in-frame clones, and not every one. The table includes under 140,000 clones, about 95% detected once. The sample belongs to a study of T cell responses to AZD1222 COVID-19 vaccine. The study, taken as a whole, reports: Unmutated variant regions are reportedly targeted by nearly half of spike-specific TCRs. The sample set comprised mostly white British donors with more females, and clonal diversity was possibly underestimated. Spike-specific TCR breadth and depth were elevated following two AZD1222 doses.

V lost 0 bases and J lost 12; bases outside the gene matches: 9. Germline V gene data show CDR1 as GTSNPN and CDR2 as SVGIG (reference sequence). This CDR3 spans 14 amino acids. The TCR comes from an adult who received the AZD1222 COVID-19 vaccine. The V call is TRBV30, the J call TRBJ2-7, with 12 bases identical to TRBD1. The sequences come from peripheral blood, collected 28 days after the second AZD1222 dose. The CDR3 DNA reads as TGTGCCTGGAGTGTTGGGACAGGGGGCCCCCGGTCGTACTTC. The encoded protein is CAWSVGTGGPRSYF. The entire variable domain, with the rest obtained from reference TRBV30 and TRBJ2-7, is as follows: SQTIHQWPATLVQPVGSPLSLECTVEGTSNPNLYWYRQAAGRGLQLLFYSVGIGQISSEVPQNLSASRPQDRQFILSSKKLLLSDSGFYLCAWSVGTGGPRSYFGPGTRLTVT.